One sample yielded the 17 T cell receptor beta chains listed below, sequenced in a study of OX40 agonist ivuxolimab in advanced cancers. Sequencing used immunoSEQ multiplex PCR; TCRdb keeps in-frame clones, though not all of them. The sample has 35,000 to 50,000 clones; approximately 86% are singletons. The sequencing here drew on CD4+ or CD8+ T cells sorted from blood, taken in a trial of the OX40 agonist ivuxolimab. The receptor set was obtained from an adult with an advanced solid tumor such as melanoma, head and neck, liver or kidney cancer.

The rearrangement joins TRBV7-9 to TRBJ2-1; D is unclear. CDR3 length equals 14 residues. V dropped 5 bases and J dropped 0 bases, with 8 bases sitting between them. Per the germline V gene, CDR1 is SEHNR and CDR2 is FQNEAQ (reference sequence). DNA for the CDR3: TGTGCCAGCAGCCTATTTAGCTCCTACAATGAGCAGTTCTTC. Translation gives CASSLFSSYNEQFF.

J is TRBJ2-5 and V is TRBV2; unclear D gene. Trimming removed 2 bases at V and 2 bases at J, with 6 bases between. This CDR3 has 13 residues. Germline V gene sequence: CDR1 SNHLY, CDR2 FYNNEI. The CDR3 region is CASSELQQETQYF. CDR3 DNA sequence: TGTGCCAGCAGTGAACTACAACAAGAGACCCAGTACTTC.

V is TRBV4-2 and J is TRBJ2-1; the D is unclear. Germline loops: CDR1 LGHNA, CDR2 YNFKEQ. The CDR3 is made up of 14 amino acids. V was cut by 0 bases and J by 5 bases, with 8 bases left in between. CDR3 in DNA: TGTGCCAGCAGCCAAGATGAACTGGACAATGAGCAGTTCTTC. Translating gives CASSQDELDNEQFF.

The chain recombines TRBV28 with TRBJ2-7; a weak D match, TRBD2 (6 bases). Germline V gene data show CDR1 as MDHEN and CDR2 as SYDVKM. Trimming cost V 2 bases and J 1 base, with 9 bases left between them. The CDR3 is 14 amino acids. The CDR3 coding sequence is TGTGCCAGCAGTTTAATGACTAGTTCCTACGAGCAGTACTTC. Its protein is CASSLMTSSYEQYF.

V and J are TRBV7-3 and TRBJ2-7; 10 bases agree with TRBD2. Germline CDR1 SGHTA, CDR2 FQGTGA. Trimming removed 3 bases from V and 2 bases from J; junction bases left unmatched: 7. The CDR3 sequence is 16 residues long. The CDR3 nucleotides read TGTGCCAGCAGCTTTTCAACAGCGGGGGGGACCTACGAGCAGTACTTC. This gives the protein CASSFSTAGGTYEQYF.

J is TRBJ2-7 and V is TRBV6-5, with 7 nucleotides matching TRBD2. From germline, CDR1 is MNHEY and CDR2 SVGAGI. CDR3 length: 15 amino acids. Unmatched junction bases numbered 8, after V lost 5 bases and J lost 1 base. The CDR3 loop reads CASSPAGGGSYEQYF. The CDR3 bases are TGTGCCAGCAGTCCCGCGGGCGGGGGATCCTACGAGCAGTACTTC.

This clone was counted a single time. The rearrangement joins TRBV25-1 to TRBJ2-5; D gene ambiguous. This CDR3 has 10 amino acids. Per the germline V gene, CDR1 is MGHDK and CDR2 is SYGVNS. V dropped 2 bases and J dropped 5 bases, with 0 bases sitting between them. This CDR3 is CASSEETQYF. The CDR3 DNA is TGTGCCAGCAGTGAAGAGACCCAGTACTTC.

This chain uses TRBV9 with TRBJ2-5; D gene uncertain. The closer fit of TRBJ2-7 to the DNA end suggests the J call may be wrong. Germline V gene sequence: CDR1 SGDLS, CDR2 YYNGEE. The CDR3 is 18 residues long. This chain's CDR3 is CASSVASPMRQLTYEQYF. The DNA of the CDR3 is TGTGCCAGCAGCGTAGCTTCCCCCATGAGACAACTAACCTACGAGCAGTACTTC.

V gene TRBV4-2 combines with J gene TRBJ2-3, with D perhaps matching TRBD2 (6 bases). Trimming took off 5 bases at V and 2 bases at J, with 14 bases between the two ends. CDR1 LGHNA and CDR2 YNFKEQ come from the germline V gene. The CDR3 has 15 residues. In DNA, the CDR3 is TGTGCCAGCAGCACCTCTAGCGCTGACACAGATACGCAGTATTTT. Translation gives CASSTSSADTDTQYF.

CDR3 nucleotide sequence: TGTGCCATCAGTCCTAGGCAGACAGGGGCCGACTATGGCTACACCTTC. This encodes CAISPRQTGADYGYTF. The chain links TRBV10-3 to TRBJ1-2; 8 bases are a match to TRBD1. With V trimmed by 5 bases and J by 3 bases, 11 bases remained unmatched. Germline CDR1 ENHRY, CDR2 SYGVKD. This CDR3 has 16 amino acids.

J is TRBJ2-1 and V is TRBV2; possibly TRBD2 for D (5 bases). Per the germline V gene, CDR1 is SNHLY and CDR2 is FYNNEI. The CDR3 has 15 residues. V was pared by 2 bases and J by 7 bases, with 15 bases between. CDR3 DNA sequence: TGTGCCAGCAGTGAATGGCTAGCCCCTCGAAATGAGCAGTTCTTC. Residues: CASSEWLAPRNEQFF.

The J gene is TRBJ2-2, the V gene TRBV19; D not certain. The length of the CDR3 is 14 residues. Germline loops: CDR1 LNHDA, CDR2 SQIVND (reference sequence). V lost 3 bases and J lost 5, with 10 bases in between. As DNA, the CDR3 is TGTGCCAGTAGTATGGGCCTTCCGACCGGGGAGCTGTTTTTT. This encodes CASSMGLPTGELFF.

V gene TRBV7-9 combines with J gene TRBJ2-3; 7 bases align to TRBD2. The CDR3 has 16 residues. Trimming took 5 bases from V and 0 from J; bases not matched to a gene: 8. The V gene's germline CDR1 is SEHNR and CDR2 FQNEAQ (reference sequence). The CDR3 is CASSQILASSTDTQYF. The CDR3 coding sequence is TGTGCCAGCAGCCAGATACTAGCGTCTAGCACAGATACGCAGTATTTT.

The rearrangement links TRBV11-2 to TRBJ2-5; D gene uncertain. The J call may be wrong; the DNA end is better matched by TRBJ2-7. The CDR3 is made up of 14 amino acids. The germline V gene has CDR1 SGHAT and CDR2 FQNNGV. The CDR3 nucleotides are TGTGCCAGCAGCTTAGCTGGGCCAGCCTACGAGCAGTACTTC. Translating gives CASSLAGPAYEQYF.

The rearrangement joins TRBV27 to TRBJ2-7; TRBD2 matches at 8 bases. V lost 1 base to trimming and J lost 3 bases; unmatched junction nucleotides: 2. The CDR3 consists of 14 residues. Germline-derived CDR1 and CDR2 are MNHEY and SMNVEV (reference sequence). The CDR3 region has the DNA TGTGCCAGCAGTTTATTAGGGACTAGCTACGAGCAGTACTTC. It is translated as CASSLLGTSYEQYF.

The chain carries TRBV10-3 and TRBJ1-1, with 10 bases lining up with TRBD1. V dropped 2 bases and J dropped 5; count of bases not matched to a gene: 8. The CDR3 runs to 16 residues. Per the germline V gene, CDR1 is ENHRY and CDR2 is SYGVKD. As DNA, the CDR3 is TGTGCCATCAGTGAGAGGGACAGGGGAGATGGTACTGAAGCTTTCTTT. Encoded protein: CAISERDRGDGTEAFF.

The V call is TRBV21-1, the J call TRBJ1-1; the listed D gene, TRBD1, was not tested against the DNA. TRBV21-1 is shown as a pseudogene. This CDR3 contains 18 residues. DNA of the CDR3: TGTGCCAGCAGCAAGTTCTGTCGCAGGCGATATCTGAACACTGAAGCTTTCTTT. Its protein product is CASSKFCRRRYLNTEAFF.